Listed below are T cell receptor beta chains from one sample, sequenced in a study of Ad26.COV2.S vaccination and SARS-CoV-2 variants. Sequencing used immunoSEQ multiplex PCR; TCRdb keeps in-frame clones, though not all of them. The profile shows some 190,000 clones, 70% to 90% of them singletons. This specimen consisted of peripheral blood, obtained after recovery from COVID-19. The receptor source for this set is a human donor who had recovered from COVID-19. The conserved cysteine and the conserved F or W are not part of the CDR3 here. The order of the fields is J gene, V gene, CDR3 protein.

>TRBJ1-2|TRBV6-5
ASRQIRGRDGYT
>TRBJ2-2|TRBV7-7
ASSLAGGPPGTGELF
>TRBJ1-6|TRBV19
ASSGQGWNSPLH
>TRBJ2-1|TRBV3-1/TRBV3-2
ASSQMREGLDEQF
>TRBJ2-7|TRBV7-3
ASSPSGDGYEQY
>TRBJ1-3|TRBV9
ASSPISGNTIY
>TRBJ1-4|TRBV12-2
ASRSLSGVATNEKLF
>TRBJ2-3|TRBV28
ASTPSGSRMAQY
>TRBJ2-7|TRBV7-6
ASSLNGYEQY
>TRBJ2-7|TRBV19
ASSRDRGPYEQY
>TRBJ2-4|TRBV7-5
ARSFTPGLASRALLAISKNIQY
>TRBJ1-2|TRBV27
ASSPRGVNNYGYT
>TRBJ1-2|TRBV29-1
SVAGSYGYT
>TRBJ1-3|TRBV15
ATSRDRGGRPGNTIY
>TRBJ1-4|TRBV4-1
ASSQDPAPNEKLF
>TRBJ2-5|TRBV11-2
ASTGTQETQY
>TRBJ2-1|TRBV12-3/TRBV12-4
ASSWSNEQF
>TRBJ2-1|TRBV19
ASSTLAGSYNEQF
>TRBJ2-1|TRBV6-5
ASSTGTSGLNEQF
>TRBJ1-4|TRBV9
ASSVDGTPSEKLF
>TRBJ1-1|TRBV7-9
ASSLPTRQIGTEAF
>TRBJ2-1|TRBV19
ASSGGGAYGNEQF
>TRBJ2-5|TRBV27
ASSDRSQETQY
>TRBJ2-3|TRBV27
ASSPVRGGLHTQY
>TRBJ2-5|TRBV7-8
ASSLGGTNQETQY
>TRBJ1-2|TRBV5-5
ASSLTENYGYT
>TRBJ1-1|TRBV9
ASSVEEGAFTEAF
>TRBJ2-1|TRBV9
ASSVELADNEQF